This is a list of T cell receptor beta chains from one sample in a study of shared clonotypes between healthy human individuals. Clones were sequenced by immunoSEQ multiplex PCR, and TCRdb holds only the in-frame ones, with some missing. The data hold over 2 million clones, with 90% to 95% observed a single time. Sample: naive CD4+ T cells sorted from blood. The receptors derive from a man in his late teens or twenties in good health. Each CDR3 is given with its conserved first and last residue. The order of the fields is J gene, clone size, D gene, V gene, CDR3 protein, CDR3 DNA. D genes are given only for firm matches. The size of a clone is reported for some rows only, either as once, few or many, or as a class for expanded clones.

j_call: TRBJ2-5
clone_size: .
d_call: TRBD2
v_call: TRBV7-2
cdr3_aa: CASSPFSTSGGFGTQYF
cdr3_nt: TGTGCCAGCAGCCCATTCTCGACTAGCGGGGGGTTCGGGACCCAGTACTTC

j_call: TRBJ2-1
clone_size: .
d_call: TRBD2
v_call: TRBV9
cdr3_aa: CASSEGTSGKKDSNEQFF
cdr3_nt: TGTGCCAGCAGCGAAGGGACTAGCGGGAAAAAGGATAGCAATGAGCAGTTCTTC

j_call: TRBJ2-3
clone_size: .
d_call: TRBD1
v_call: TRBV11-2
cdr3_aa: CASSLGQGGTDTQYF
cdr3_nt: TGTGCCAGCAGCTTAGGACAGGGGGGCACAGATACGCAGTATTTT

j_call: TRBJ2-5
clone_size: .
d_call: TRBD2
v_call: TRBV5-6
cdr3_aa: CASSLVGLAGEQETQYF
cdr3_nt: TGTGCCAGCAGCTTGGTCGGGCTAGCGGGGGAACAAGAGACCCAGTACTTC

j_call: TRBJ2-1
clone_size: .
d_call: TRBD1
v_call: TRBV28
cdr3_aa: CASTQGAINYEQFF
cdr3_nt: TGTGCCAGCACACAGGGGGCGATCAACTATGAGCAGTTCTTC

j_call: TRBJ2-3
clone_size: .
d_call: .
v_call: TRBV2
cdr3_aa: CASSDVGRYGDSTDTQYF
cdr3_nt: TGTGCCAGCAGTGACGTAGGAAGGTACGGGGATAGCACAGATACGCAGTATTTT

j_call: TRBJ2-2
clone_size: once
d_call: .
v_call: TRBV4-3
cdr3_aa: CASSQVGANTGELFF
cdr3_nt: TGCGCCAGCAGCCAAGTTGGGGCGAACACCGGGGAGCTGTTTTTT

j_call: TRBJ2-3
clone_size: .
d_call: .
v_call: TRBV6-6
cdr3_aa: CASPKKGGTDTQYF
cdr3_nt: TGTGCCAGCCCCAAAAAGGGAGGCACAGATACGCAGTATTTT

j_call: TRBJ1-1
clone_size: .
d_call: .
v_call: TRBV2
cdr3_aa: CASKKPFSGGVTEAFF
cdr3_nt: TGTGCCAGCAAAAAGCCTTTCAGTGGCGGGGTCACTGAAGCTTTCTTT

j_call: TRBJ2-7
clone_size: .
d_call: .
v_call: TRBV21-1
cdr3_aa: CASSTQLAGINYEQYF
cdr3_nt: TGTGCCAGCAGCACCCAACTAGCGGGAATTAACTACGAGCAGTACTTC

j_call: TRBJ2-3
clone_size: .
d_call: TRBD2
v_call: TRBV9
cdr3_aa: CASSLSGTSVADTQYF
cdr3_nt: TGTGCCAGCAGCTTATCCGGGACTAGTGTCGCAGATACGCAGTATTTT

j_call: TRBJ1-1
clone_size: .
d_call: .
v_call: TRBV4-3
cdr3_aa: CASSQDGPAREAFF
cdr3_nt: TGCGCCAGCAGCCAAGATGGGCCGGCGCGAGAAGCTTTCTTT

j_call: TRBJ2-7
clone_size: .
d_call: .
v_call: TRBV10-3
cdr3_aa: CAISENLGFSSYEQYF
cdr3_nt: TGTGCCATCAGTGAGAATTTGGGTTTTAGCTCCTACGAGCAGTACTTC

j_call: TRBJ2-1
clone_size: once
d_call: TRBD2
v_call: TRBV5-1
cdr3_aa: CASSLTSGKGGYNEQFF
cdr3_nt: TGCGCCAGCAGCTTGACTAGCGGGAAAGGAGGGTACAATGAGCAGTTCTTC

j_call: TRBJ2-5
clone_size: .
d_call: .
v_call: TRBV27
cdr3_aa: CASSLSPIGETQYF
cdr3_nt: TGTGCCAGCAGTTTATCCCCTATCGGGGAGACCCAGTACTTC

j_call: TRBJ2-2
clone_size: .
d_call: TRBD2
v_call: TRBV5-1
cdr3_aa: CASRAGGNTGELFF
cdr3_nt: TGCGCCAGCCGAGCGGGGGGAAACACCGGGGAGCTGTTTTTT

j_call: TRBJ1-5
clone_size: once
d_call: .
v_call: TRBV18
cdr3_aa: CASRPGAGAQHF
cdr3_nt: TGTGCCAGTCGACCGGGGGCCGGGGCCCAGCATTTT

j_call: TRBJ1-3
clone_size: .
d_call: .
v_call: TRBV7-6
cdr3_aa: CASSLGGVDTIYF
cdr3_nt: TGTGCCAGCAGCCTGGGCGGGGTAGACACCATATATTTT

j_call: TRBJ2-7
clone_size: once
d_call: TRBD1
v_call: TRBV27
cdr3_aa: CASSSTGAEQYF
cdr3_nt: TGTGCCAGCAGTTCGACAGGGGCCGAGCAGTACTTC

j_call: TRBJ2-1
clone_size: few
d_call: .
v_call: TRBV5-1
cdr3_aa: CASSWSSGVPNEQFF
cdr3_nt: TGCGCCAGCAGCTGGTCGTCGGGGGTTCCCAATGAGCAGTTCTTC

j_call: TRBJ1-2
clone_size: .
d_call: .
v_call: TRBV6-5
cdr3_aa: CASSYGDGNYGYTF
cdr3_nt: TGTGCCAGCAGTTACGGGGACGGTAACTATGGCTACACCTTC

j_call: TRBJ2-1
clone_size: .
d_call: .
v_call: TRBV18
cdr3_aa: CASSPYYNEQFF
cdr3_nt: TGTGCCAGCTCACCTTACTACAATGAGCAGTTCTTC

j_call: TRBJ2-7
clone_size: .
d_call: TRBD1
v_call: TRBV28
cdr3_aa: CASRTTGTGGHEQYF
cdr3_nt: TGTGCCAGCCGAACCACCGGGACAGGGGGCCACGAGCAGTACTTC

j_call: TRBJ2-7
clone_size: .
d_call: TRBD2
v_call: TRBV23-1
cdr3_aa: CASSPNGRLNEQYF
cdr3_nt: TGCGCCAGCAGCCCAAACGGGAGGTTAAACGAGCAGTACTTC

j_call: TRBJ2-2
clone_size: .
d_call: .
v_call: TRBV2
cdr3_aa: CASRRQNANTGELFF
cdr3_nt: TGTGCCAGCAGAAGACAGAACGCGAACACCGGGGAGCTGTTTTTT

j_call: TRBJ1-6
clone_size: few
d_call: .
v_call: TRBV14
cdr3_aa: CASSQDLGRVDSPLHF
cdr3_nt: TGTGCCAGCAGCCAAGATCTCGGCAGGGTTGATTCACCCCTCCACTTT

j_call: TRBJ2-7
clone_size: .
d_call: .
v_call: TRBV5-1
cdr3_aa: CASSLEGGRLYEQYF
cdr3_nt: TGCGCCAGCAGCTTGGAGGGGGGGCGCCTCTACGAGCAGTACTTC

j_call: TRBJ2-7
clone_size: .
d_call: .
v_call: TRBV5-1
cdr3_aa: CASSLTAYEQYF
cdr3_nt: TGCGCCAGCAGCTTGACAGCCTACGAGCAGTACTTC

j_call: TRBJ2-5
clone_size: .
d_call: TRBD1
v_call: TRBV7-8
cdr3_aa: CASSPQGVGETQYF
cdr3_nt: TGTGCCAGCAGTCCCCAGGGGGTCGGAGAGACCCAGTACTTC

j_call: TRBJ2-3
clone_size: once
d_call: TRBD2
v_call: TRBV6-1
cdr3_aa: CASRIAGGGDTQYF
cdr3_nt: TGTGCCAGCAGAATAGCGGGAGGGGGAGATACGCAGTATTTT

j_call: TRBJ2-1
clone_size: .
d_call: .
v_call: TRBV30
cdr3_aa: CASRLDYNEQFF
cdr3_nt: TGTGCCTCTCGACTAGACTACAATGAGCAGTTCTTC

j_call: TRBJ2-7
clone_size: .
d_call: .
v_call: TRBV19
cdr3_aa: CASSTGEPYEQYF
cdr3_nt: TGTGCCAGTAGTACCGGGGAGCCTTACGAGCAGTACTTC

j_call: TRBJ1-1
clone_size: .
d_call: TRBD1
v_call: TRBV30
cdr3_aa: CAWSVRGLRTEAFF
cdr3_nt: TGTGCCTGGAGTGTTAGGGGGCTGCGGACTGAAGCTTTCTTT

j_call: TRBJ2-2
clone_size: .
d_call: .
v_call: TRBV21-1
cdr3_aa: CASSISPLWTGELFF
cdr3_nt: TGTGCCAGCAGCATAAGCCCACTATGGACCGGGGAGCTGTTTTTT

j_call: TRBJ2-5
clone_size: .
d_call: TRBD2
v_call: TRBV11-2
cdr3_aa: CASSLEGGGRQETQYF
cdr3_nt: TGTGCCAGCAGCTTAGAAGGCGGGGGGAGACAAGAGACCCAGTACTTC

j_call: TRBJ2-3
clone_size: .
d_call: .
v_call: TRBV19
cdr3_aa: CASTSYSTDTQYF
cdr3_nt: TGTGCCAGTACCAGTTACAGCACAGATACGCAGTATTTT

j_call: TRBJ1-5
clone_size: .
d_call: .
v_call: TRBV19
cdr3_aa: CASSYSNQPQHF
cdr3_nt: TGTGCCAGTAGTTATAGCAATCAGCCCCAGCATTTT

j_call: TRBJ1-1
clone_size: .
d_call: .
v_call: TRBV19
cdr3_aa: CASSIEGDTEAFF
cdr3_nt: TGTGCCAGTAGTATTGAAGGCGACACTGAAGCTTTCTTT

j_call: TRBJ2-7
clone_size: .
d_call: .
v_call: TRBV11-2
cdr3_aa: CASSLEEGPYEQYF
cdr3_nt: TGTGCCAGCAGCTTAGAAGAGGGTCCCTACGAGCAGTACTTC

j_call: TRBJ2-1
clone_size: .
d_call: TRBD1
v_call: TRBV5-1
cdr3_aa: CASSTSGTGRSYNEQFF
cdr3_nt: TGCGCCAGCAGCACGTCAGGGACAGGTCGCTCCTACAATGAGCAGTTCTTC

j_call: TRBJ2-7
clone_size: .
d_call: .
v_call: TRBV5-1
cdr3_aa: CASSPEPGHSLYEQYF
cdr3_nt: TGCGCCAGCAGCCCCGAACCGGGACACTCATTGTACGAGCAGTACTTC

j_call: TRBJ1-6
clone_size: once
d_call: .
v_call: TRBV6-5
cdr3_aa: CASSPSQFYNSPLHF
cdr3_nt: TGTGCCAGCAGTCCCAGCCAGTTCTATAATTCACCCCTCCACTTT

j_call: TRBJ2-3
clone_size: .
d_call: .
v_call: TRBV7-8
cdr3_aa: CASRPPLIADTQYF
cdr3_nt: TGTGCCAGCAGGCCCCCCCTAATCGCAGATACGCAGTATTTT

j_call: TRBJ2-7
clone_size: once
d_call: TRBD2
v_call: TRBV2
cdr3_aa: CASTPSGIYEQYF
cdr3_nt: TGTGCCAGCACCCCTAGCGGGATTTACGAGCAGTACTTC

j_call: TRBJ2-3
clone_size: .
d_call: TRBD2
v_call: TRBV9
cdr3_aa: CASSVGLAGRSTDTQYF
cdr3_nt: TGTGCCAGCAGCGTAGGTCTAGCGGGAAGGTCCACAGATACGCAGTATTTT

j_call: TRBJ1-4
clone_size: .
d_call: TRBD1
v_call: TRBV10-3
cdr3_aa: CAISGTGPPNEKLFF
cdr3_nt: TGTGCCATCAGTGGGACAGGGCCCCCTAATGAAAAACTGTTTTTT

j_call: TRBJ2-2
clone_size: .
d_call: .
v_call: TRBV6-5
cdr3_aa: CASGRTGELFF
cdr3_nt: TGTGCCAGTGGGAGGACCGGGGAGCTGTTTTTT

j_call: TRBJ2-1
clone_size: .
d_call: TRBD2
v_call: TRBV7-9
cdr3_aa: CASSLAGGHNEQFF
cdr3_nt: TGTGCCAGCAGCCTAGCGGGAGGGCACAATGAGCAGTTCTTC

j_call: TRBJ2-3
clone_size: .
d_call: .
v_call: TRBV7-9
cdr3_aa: CASSLALGSGTDTQYF
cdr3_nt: TGTGCCAGCAGCTTAGCGTTGGGGTCTGGCACAGATACGCAGTATTTT

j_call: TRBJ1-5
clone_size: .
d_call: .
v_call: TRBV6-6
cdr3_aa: CASSAGNQPQHF
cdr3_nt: TGTGCCAGCAGTGCCGGCAATCAGCCCCAGCATTTT

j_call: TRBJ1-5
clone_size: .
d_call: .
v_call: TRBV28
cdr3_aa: CASELRNQPQHF
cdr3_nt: TGTGCCAGCGAACTGCGGAACCAGCCCCAGCATTTT

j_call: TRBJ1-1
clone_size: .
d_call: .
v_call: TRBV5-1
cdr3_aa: CASRTRSLNTEAFF
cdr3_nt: TGCGCCAGCAGAACGAGGTCCCTGAACACTGAAGCTTTCTTT